The clone carrying this T cell receptor (beta chain) was recorded a few times. The data are from a study of beta chain features in type 1 diabetes. A sort by CD45RO/CCR7/CD25/CD127/CD95/CD27 yielded CD4+ naive, central memory, regulatory and stem cell-like memory cells. As every portion of the isolated RNA was reverse transcribed, the sequencing read expressed TCRB transcripts. The protocol was immunoSEQ multiplex PCR, while the TCRdb copy is restricted to in-frame clones and leaves out a portion. The table includes under 450,000 clones, about 15% detected once. The CDR3 is 15 amino acids. Trimming left V 5 bases short and J 3 bases short, with 14 bases between. Germline loops: CDR1 ENHRY, CDR2 SYGVKD.

The receptor was isolated from a woman aged 18-29 years in good health. The sequencing sample was made of naive CD4+ T cells from blood. V is TRBV10-3 and J is TRBJ2-1, with a weak D call TRBD1 (5 bases). Here the CDR3 DNA reads TGTGCCATCAGTCCCTCCTTAGGGGTCTACAATGAGCAGTTCTTC. Its protein is CAISPSLGVYNEQFF.